This TCR beta chain appears in the sequencing data of a study of beta chain features in type 1 diabetes. There are a few counts of this clone. The antigen remains unidentified. cDNA synthesis used the whole RNA isolate, giving expressed TCRB sequences. Repertoires were generated with immunoSEQ multiplex PCR, while TCRdb's copy carries only in-frame clones and drops some. Among a few hundred thousand clones listed, about 15% were seen once. Study-wide findings and caveats: Here, the possible influence of HLA type (on TCRB rearrangement) remained unresolved. Shorter TCRB CDR3s, moderately but significantly so, were found in Type 1 diabetes patients in all four CD4+ subsets.

The CDR3 is 13 residues long. Trimming took off 8 bases at V and 0 bases at J, with 8 bases between the two ends. Germline V gene data show CDR1 as SEHNR and CDR2 as FQNEAQ (reference sequence). This receptor was obtained from a young man in good health. The genes are TRBV7-9 and TRBJ1-5; D is undetermined. Sequencing input: naive CD4+ T cells from blood. The CDR3 is CASAVASNQPQHF. Here the CDR3 DNA reads TGTGCCAGCGCCGTCGCTAGCAATCAGCCCCAGCATTTT.